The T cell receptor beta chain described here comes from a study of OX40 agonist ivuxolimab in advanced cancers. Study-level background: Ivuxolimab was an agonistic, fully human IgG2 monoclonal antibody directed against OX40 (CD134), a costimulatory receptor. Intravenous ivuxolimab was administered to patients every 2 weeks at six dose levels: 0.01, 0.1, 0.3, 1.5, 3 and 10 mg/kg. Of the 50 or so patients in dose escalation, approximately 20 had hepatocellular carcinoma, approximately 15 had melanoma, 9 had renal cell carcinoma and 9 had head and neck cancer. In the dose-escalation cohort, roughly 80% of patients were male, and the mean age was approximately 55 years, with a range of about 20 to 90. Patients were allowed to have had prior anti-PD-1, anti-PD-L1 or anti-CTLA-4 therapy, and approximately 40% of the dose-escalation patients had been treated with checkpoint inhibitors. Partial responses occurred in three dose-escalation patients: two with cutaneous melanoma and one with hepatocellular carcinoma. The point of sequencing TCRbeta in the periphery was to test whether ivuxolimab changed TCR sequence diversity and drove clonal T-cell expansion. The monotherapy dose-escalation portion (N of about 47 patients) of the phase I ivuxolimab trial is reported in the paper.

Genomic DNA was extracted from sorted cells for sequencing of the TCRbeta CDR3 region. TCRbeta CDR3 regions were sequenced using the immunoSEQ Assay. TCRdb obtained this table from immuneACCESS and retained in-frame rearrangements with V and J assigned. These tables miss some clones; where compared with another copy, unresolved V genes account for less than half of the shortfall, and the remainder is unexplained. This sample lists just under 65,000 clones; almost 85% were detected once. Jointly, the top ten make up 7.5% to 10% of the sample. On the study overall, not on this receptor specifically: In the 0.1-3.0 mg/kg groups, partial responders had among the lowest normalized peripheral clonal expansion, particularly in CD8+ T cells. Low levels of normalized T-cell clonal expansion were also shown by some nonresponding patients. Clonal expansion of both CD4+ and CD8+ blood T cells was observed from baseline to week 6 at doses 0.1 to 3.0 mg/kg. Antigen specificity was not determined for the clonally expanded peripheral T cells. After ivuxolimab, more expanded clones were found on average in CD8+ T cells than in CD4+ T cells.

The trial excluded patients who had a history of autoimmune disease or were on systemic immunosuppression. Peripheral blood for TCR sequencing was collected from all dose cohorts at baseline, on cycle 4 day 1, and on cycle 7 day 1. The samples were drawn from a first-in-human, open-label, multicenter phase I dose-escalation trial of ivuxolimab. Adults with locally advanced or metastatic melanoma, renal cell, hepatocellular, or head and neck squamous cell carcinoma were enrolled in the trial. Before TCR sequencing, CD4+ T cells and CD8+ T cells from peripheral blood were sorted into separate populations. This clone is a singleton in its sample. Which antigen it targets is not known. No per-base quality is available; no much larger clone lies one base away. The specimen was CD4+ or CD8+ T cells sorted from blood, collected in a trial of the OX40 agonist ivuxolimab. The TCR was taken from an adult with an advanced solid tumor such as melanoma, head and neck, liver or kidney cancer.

The CDR3 region reads CASSLALRHEQYF. At the DNA level, the sequence is TGTGCCAGCAGCTTAGCGCTACGTCACGAGCAGTACTTC. The chain uses TRBV7-8 and TRBJ2-7, with no D gene named confidently. From the germline V gene, CDR1 is SGHVS and CDR2 is FQNEAQ. A distance of 8 bases separates the germline ends of V and J, which lose 0 bases and 5 bases respectively. From the cysteine up to the phenylalanine, the CDR3 has a length of 13 residues. This entry keeps only the CDR3 DNA: 39 bases, framed from base 1.